This T cell receptor beta chain was sequenced during a study of cytomegalovirus exposure and HLA in healthy donors (dated by TCRdb to the late 2010s). In the study overall: According to a later analysis, the roughly 120 validation repertoires were produced on the same platform as the roughly 720 repertoires of the first cohort. The study aimed to test whether cataloging public T cell receptors could reveal signatures of past pathogen exposure. To predict cytomegalovirus infection status, the study brought together high-throughput TCR immunosequencing, statistical association of individual TCRs with disease status, and machine learning. A separate validation cohort of roughly 110 different subjects was used in addition to the roughly 700-subject first cohort.

The research as a whole found: The authors suggested that the approach could potentially be extended to other disease states and immunological phenotypes. In the study, 150 to 200 TCR beta chains were listed as associated with cytomegalovirus. A later analysis found that TCRs clustered in the first cohort also tended to co-occur in the approximately 120 validation repertoires, with approximately 95% of cluster scores above 0. Most TCR sequences were observed very rarely across donors, whereas some public TCRs were present in many individuals. In vitro tests confirmed that three of the cytomegalovirus-associated TCR beta chains recognize cytomegalovirus antigens. Cytomegalovirus status was reported to be diagnosed by the classifier with high specificity and sensitivity in both the original and validation cohorts. All 130 or so repertoires were used to score co-occurrence in the validation cohort in a later analysis, because that analysis had no HLA typing for the cohort.

As for this clone: Its antigen remains unidentified. No base qualities exist here, and no much larger clone lies one base off it.

Library prep was done by the immunoSEQ multiplex PCR assay. The authors processed their data as follows. A statistical classification framework was built for diagnosing cytomegalovirus status from the catalog of TCR beta chain sequences. What TCRdb holds here is the immuneACCESS table cut down to in-frame rearrangements. Part of the clones is not present; checked against another copy, under half of the missing clones reflect an unresolved V gene, and the others are unexplained. V, J and clone size are those of that table, while D and trimming were read from the DNA. This sample holds 55,000 to 85,000 clones; approximately 94% were observed only once. The ten largest clones represent roughly 1% of the sample. Donors formed part of the validation cohort, which comprised about 120 subjects and was distinct from the first cohort of 550 to 850 subjects. The germline V end is reduced by 6 bases and the J end by 6 bases; junction bases left unmatched: 5. The CDR3 holds 13 amino acids from the cysteine to the phenylalanine. Only CDR3 DNA remains: 39 bases, in frame from the first base. From the germline V gene, CDR1 is MNHNS and CDR2 is SASEGT.

This clonotype originated in a young woman in good health and CMV-seronegative. Sequenced input: PBMCs. This chain joins TRBV6-1 to TRBJ2-7, and 10 junctional nucleotides match TRBD1. The nucleotide sequence reads as follows: TGTGCCAGCAGACCGGGACAGGGGTTCGAGCAGTACTTC. Translated, it gives CASRPGQGFEQYF.